Listed below are T cell receptor beta chains from one sample, sequenced in a study of blood T cell repertoires in COVID-19. Using immunoSEQ multiplex PCR, the repertoire was profiled, and TCRdb retains in-frame clones only, with some absent. Of about 210,000 clones listed, just over 85% were seen once; the top ten hold around 1.5%. Sequencing input: peripheral blood. These receptors were obtained from a man between 18 and 35 years old with active or convalescent COVID-19. Each CDR3 is given with its conserved first and last residue. The D gene is left open where the match is weak. Expanded clones get a size class; other rows say once, few or many, or leave the size out.

size,J,D,V,CDR3,DNA
-,TRBJ2-3,-,TRBV6-4,CASSQQGGTDTQYF,TGTGCCAGCAGCCAACAGGGCGGCACAGATACGCAGTATTTT
-,TRBJ1-5,-,TRBV11-2,CASSEDRNQPQHF,TGTGCCAGCAGCGAAGACAGAAATCAGCCCCAGCATTTT
-,TRBJ2-3,-,TRBV28,CASSPRTQYTRNTDTQYF,TGTGCCAGCAGTCCCCGGACACAATACACCAGAAACACAGATACGCAGTATTTT
-,TRBJ1-1,-,TRBV30,CAWLYNSRETEAFF,TGTGCCTGGTTGTACAACTCTAGGGAGACTGAAGCTTTCTTT
once,TRBJ2-7,TRBD1,TRBV19,CASSSPGQGTYEQYF,TGTGCCAGTAGTAGCCCGGGACAGGGTACGTACGAGCAGTACTTC
once,TRBJ2-3,TRBD2,TRBV29-1,CSVLTSGSWDTQYF,TGCAGCGTACTGACTAGCGGGAGCTGGGATACGCAGTATTTT
few,TRBJ1-6,-,TRBV16,CASRPGVDSPLHF,TGTGCCAGCAGGCCAGGGGTTGATTCACCCCTCCACTTT
-,TRBJ1-5,-,TRBV28,CASRTQGGGNQPQHF,TGTGCCAGCAGGACCCAGGGAGGAGGGAATCAGCCCCAGCATTTT
-,TRBJ2-1,TRBD2,TRBV7-6,CASSSTNSGRGYNEQFF,TGTGCCAGCAGCTCGACGAATAGCGGGAGGGGGTACAATGAGCAGTTCTTC
once,TRBJ2-2,-,TRBV4-3,CASSHPTQMKNTGELFF,TGCGCCAGCAGCCACCCCACCCAGATGAAGAACACCGGGGAGCTGTTTTTT
-,TRBJ2-5,-,TRBV7-8,CASSLGRVGETQYF,TGTGCCAGCAGCTTAGGCAGGGTAGGAGAGACCCAGTACTTC
-,TRBJ2-2,TRBD2,TRBV7-6,CASSRAGGRTGELFF,TGTGCCAGCAGCCGAGCGGGAGGGCGGACCGGGGAGCTGTTTTTT
-,TRBJ2-2,TRBD1,TRBV5-6,CASSLGQGPGELFF,TGTGCCAGCAGCTTGGGACAGGGCCCCGGGGAGCTGTTTTTT
-,TRBJ2-7,TRBD1,TRBV6-5,CASSYSGGQGGEQYF,TGTGCCAGCAGTTACTCGGGGGGACAGGGTGGCGAGCAGTACTTC
-,TRBJ2-4,TRBD2,TRBV14,CASSQVPLAGGPAKNIQYF,TGTGCCAGCAGCCAAGTCCCGCTAGCGGGAGGGCCCGCCAAAAACATTCAGTACTTC
-,TRBJ2-5,-,TRBV18,CASSPQGLKETQYF,TGTGCCAGCTCACCACAGGGACTTAAAGAGACCCAGTACTTC
-,TRBJ2-1,-,TRBV28,CASTLSGEQFF,TGTGCCAGCACCCTCTCGGGTGAGCAGTTCTTC
once,TRBJ2-7,-,TRBV30,CAWSVRLLTYEQYF,TGTGCCTGGAGTGTACGACTGTTGACCTACGAGCAGTACTTC
few,TRBJ1-1,TRBD1,TRBV30,CAWEGQGNTEAFF,TGTGCCTGGGAGGGACAGGGGAACACTGAAGCTTTCTTT
-,TRBJ2-3,-,TRBV30,CAWSIGLNTYTDTQYF,TGTGCCTGGAGTATCGGACTGAACACCTACACAGATACGCAGTATTTT
once,TRBJ2-7,TRBD2,TRBV27,CASSPRAGAPSGAREQYF,TGTGCCAGCAGTCCCCGGGCGGGGGCGCCTAGCGGGGCCCGGGAGCAGTACTTC
-,TRBJ2-2,-,TRBV28,CASSLLLATTGELFF,TGTGCCAGCAGTTTACTTCTAGCGACGACCGGGGAGCTGTTTTTT
-,TRBJ2-5,-,TRBV3-1/TRBV3-2,CASSRPTTETETQYF,TGTGCCAGCAGCCGCCCGACGACAGAGACGGAGACCCAGTACTTC
once,TRBJ1-2,-,TRBV19,CASSMSGVDRYLYGYTF,TGTGCCAGTAGTATGAGCGGGGTAGACCGGTATCTCTATGGCTACACCTTC
-,TRBJ1-2,TRBD1,TRBV4-3,CASSRGSFGDSDFYTF,TGCGCCAGCAGCCGCGGGTCCTTTGGGGACAGCGACTTCTACACCTTC
once,TRBJ2-5,-,TRBV30,CAWSVRGRGFSETQYF,TGTGCCTGGAGTGTTCGGGGCAGGGGATTCTCGGAGACCCAGTACTTC
-,TRBJ1-1,-,TRBV4-3,CASSQATALATEAFF,TGCGCCAGCAGCCAAGCGACAGCCCTGGCCACTGAAGCTTTCTTT
-,TRBJ2-2,TRBD2,TRBV4-2,CASSQVWGAGGPYTGELFF,TGTGCCAGCAGCCAAGTCTGGGGAGCGGGAGGGCCCTATACCGGGGAGCTGTTTTTT
-,TRBJ2-3,TRBD2,TRBV19,CASSIGAGGTDTQYF,TGTGCCAGTAGTATTGGGGCGGGGGGGACAGATACGCAGTATTTT
-,TRBJ2-3,-,TRBV7-9,CASSPRRGEVDTQYF,TGTGCCAGCAGCCCGAGGCGGGGTGAGGTGGATACGCAGTATTTT
-,TRBJ2-3,-,TRBV25-1,CASSEAAGYTDTQYF,TGTGCCAGCAGTGAAGCGGCAGGGTACACAGATACGCAGTATTTT
-,TRBJ2-1,TRBD1,TRBV29-1,CSVLGPGTGDNEQFF,TGCAGCGTTTTGGGACCCGGGACAGGCGACAATGAGCAGTTCTTC
-,TRBJ2-1,-,TRBV5-1,CASSNGGGAYNEQFF,TGCGCCAGCAGCAATGGAGGCGGGGCCTACAATGAGCAGTTCTTC
-,TRBJ2-7,TRBD1,TRBV12-3/TRBV12-4,CASRVGQVEQYF,TGTGCCAGCAGGGTCGGACAGGTCGAGCAGTACTTC
-,TRBJ2-2,TRBD1,TRBV6-4,CASSDSTGGRTGELFF,TGTGCCAGCAGTGACTCGACAGGGGGCAGGACCGGGGAGCTGTTTTTT
once,TRBJ2-7,TRBD2,TRBV28,CASSLLAGSYEQYF,TGTGCCAGCAGTTTACTAGCGGGGAGCTACGAGCAGTACTTC
-,TRBJ2-7,-,TRBV10-1,CASSEAREQYF,TGCGCCAGCAGTGAGGCGAGGGAGCAGTACTTC
once,TRBJ2-3,TRBD1,TRBV6-2/TRBV6-3,CASSGYRTGGNTQYF,TGTGCCAGCAGCGGATATAGGACAGGTGGTAATACGCAGTATTTT
-,TRBJ2-4,-,TRBV27,CASGLANIQYF,TGTGCCAGTGGGCTAGCAAACATTCAGTACTTC